This TCR beta chain emerged from a study of blood T cells in healthy people across ages. Germline V gene sequence: CDR1 LGHNA, CDR2 YSLEER. CDR3 size: 13 residues. Trimming took 0 bases from V and 9 from J, leaving 11 bases between them. With a J-beta primer mix and a sample-barcoded 5' primer, a second PCR ran roughly 6 to 12 cycles. From the 5' RACE reads, TCRdb called clonotypes with MiXCR, one entry per CDR3 protein. The sample shows fewer than 2,000,000 distinct CDR3 sequences, about two fifths of them seen only once. The rearrangement joins TRBV4-3 to TRBJ1-2; weak D call: TRBD1 (6 bases). Sequencing input: blood. The receptor was isolated from a human donor in good health. CDR3 in amino acids: CASSQENRVSYTF. For the CDR3, the DNA is TGCGCCAGCAGCCAAGAGAACAGGGTGAGCTACACCTTC.